This T cell receptor beta chain was recorded in a study of cytomegalovirus exposure and HLA in healthy donors. Background on the study: The 90 to 150 validation repertoires used a platform that matched the one used for the approximately 690 first-cohort repertoires, as a later analysis reported. Broader study findings: Confirmation was obtained in vitro that a few CMV-associated chains are specific for CMV antigens.

The donors were part of the validation cohort of more than 90 subjects. That cohort was separate from the first cohort, which comprised several hundred subjects. Only in-frame clones appear in the TCRdb table, and some are missing; sequencing was by immunoSEQ multiplex PCR. The sample yields roughly 86,000 clones, about 96% seen once. The CDR3 loop spans 17 amino acids. For this clone: The antigen remains unidentified.

This chain uses TRBV21-1 with TRBJ2-2; the table gives TRBD1 as D, unverified against the DNA. TRBV21-1 is tagged as a pseudogene. The sequence was collected from a man aged 18 to 29 in good health and CMV-seropositive. The sample taken for sequencing was PBMCs. CDR3 amino acids: CASSKDGQGEVVGELFF. In nucleotides, the CDR3 is TGTGCCAGCAGCAAAGACGGGCAGGGCGAGGTGGTCGGGGAGCTGTTTTTT.